These 9 T cell receptor beta chains originate from one sample sequenced in a study of T cells in Graves' hyperthyroidism and ophthalmopathy. Amplification of TCR beta CDR3 regions used RNA as the template. The TCR CDR3 was amplified in a first-round RT-PCR using the HTBI primer set. Each CDR3 protein is one row after TCRdb ran MiXCR on the multiplex PCR reads. The sample consists of around 480,000 distinct CDR3 sequences, approximately 15% of them appearing once. The sample was blood. Receptor source: a woman under 30 with Graves' hyperthyroidism.

This clonotype was picked up many times. The V call is TRBV11-2, the J call TRBJ2-5; 14 nucleotides line up with TRBD2. In germline, CDR1 is SGHAT, CDR2 FQNNGV. This CDR3 contains 18 residues. Trimming cost V 2 bases and J 4 bases; bases outside gene matches: 9. The CDR3 reads CASSLQVIGLAGGETQYF. In DNA, the CDR3 is TGTGCCAGCAGCTTACAGGTCATTGGACTAGCGGGAGGAGAGACCCAGTACTTC.

This clonotype has ten or more counts. This chain uses TRBV13 with TRBJ2-3, with D hard to call. Germline values: CDR1 PRHDT, CDR2 FYEKMQ (reference sequence). Trimming took 3 bases from V and 0 from J, leaving 7 bases between them. The length of the CDR3 is 14 residues. The DNA for the CDR3 is TGTGCCAGCAGCTTCCACGTTAGCACAGATACGCAGTATTTT. This codes for CASSFHVSTDTQYF.

The chain employs TRBV9 and TRBJ1-2; tentative D call: TRBD1 (6 bases). The CDR3 runs to 13 residues. Germline CDR1 is SGDLS and CDR2 is YYNGEE. The V end was cut by 6 bases, the J end by 3 bases, with 12 bases between. CDR3: CASTVEGDYGYTF. CDR3 sequence (DNA): TGTGCCAGCACCGTGGAGGGGGACTATGGCTACACCTTC.

A note on this clonotype: A read error may be the cause here, since a much bigger clone is one base away. The chain employs TRBV6-2 or TRBV6-3 and TRBJ2-2, with 8 bases lining up with TRBD2. The CDR3 loop spans 16 amino acids. Germline CDR1 MNHEY, CDR2 SVGEGT. Losses at the gene ends were 10 bases for V and 4 bases for J; bases not matched to a gene: 14. CDR3 nucleotide sequence: TGTGCCACCATCCCCCAACTAGCGGATTCCACCGGGGAGCTGTTTTTT. This sequence encodes CATIPQLADSTGELFF.

In this sample, this clonotype turned up many times. The genes are TRBV7-8 and TRBJ1-1, with TRBD1 as a possible D gene (5 bases). V was shortened by 1 base and J by 1 base, with 7 bases between the two germline ends. The germline V gene encodes CDR1 SGHVS and CDR2 FQNEAQ. The CDR3 sequence is 14 residues long. CDR3 residues: CASSLDDRNTEAFF. The CDR3 DNA follows: TGTGCCAGCAGCTTAGATGACAGGAACACTGAAGCTTTCTTT.

The V call is TRBV12-5, the J call TRBJ1-3; weak D call: TRBD1 (6 bases). Germline V lookup: CDR1 LGHNT, CDR2 FRNRAP. Trimming took off 0 bases at V and 2 bases at J, with 17 bases between the two ends. CDR3 length equals 18 residues. The CDR3 here is CASGLVLGTNEAGNTIYF. Here the CDR3 DNA reads TGTGCTAGTGGTTTGGTACTAGGGACAAATGAAGCTGGAAACACCATATATTTT. Full variable domain (missing parts from reference TRBV12-5 and TRBJ1-3): DARVTQTPRHKVTEMGQEVTMRCQPILGHNTVFWYRQTMMQGLELLAYFRNRAPLDDSGMPKDRFSAEMPDATLATLKIQPSEPRDSAVYFCASGLVLGTNEAGNTIYFGEGSWLTVV.

This clonotype was recorded a few times. V usage is TRBV29-1 and J usage is TRBJ2-2; TRBD2 aligns across 7 bases. The CDR3 runs 13 residues. The germline CDR1 and CDR2 sequences are SQVTM and ANQGSEA. Germline trimming cut 5 bases from V and 6 bases from J; bases unmatched to any gene: 6. CDR3 bases: TGCAGCGTTCCGGGAGGCCTCGCCGGGGAGCTGTTTTTT. Its protein is CSVPGGLAGELFF.

This clonotype was counted a few times. This may arise from a read error, as a much more abundant clone is one base away. The gene calls are TRBV20-1 and TRBJ2-7; 7 bases map to TRBD2. CDR1 and CDR2 from the germline V gene are DFQATT and SNEGSKA (reference sequence). V shed 5 bases and J 2 bases; nucleotides not matched to a gene: 21. The CDR3 extends over 18 amino acids. The CDR3 coding sequence is TGCAGTGCTCCAAGGTGCGGGTCCTGGCAGCGGGGAGCCTACGAGCAGTACTTC. It translates to CSAPRCGSWQRGAYEQYF.

The rearrangement joins TRBV20-1 to TRBJ1-6, with TRBD1 matching over 7 bases. This CDR3 has 13 residues. Losses at the gene ends were 3 bases for V and 6 bases for J; bases not matched to a gene: 2. Germline lookup yields CDR1 DFQATT and CDR2 SNEGSKA (reference sequence). The CDR3, as DNA: TGCAGTGCTAGTCAGGGGGGTAATTCACCCCTCCACTTT. It specifies CSASQGGNSPLHF.